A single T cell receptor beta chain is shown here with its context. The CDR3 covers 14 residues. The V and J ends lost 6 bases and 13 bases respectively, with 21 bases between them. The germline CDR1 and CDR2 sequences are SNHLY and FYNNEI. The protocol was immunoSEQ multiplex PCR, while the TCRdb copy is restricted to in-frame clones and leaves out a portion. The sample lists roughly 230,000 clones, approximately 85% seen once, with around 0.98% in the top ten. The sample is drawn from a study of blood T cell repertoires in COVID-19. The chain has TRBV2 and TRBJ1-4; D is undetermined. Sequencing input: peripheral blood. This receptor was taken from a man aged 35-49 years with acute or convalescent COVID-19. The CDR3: CASSVMDEGGGLFF. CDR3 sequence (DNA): TGTGCCAGCAGCGTCATGGACGAGGGCGGCGGACTGTTTTTT.